This is a list of T cell receptor beta chains from one sample in a study of metastatic and nonmetastatic thyroid tumors. With MiXCR, TCRdb reprocessed the PCR reads. The sample records 7,000 to 10,000 clones, over 20% being singletons. Specimen: tumor tissue. These receptors came from a female donor with papillary thyroid cancer or a benign thyroid nodule (not recorded which). Some clones in this sample may be carry-over from other donors' samples. CDR3s include the opening cysteine and the closing phenylalanine or tryptophan. D genes are given only for firm matches. Clone size is not always given. Where it is, it says once, few, many or a class for expanded clones.

v_gene,d_gene,abundance,j_gene,CDR3aa,CDR3nt
TRBV7-8,TRBD1,few,TRBJ2-7,CASSDPPGQGYEQYF,TGTGCCAGCAGTGATCCGCCGGGACAGGGTTACGAGCAGTACTTC
TRBV20-1,.,.,TRBJ2-2,CSARPNTGELFF,TGCAGTGCTAGGCCTAACACCGGGGAGCTGTTTTTT
TRBV28,TRBD1,medium-sized,TRBJ2-7,CASSPNDRGLYEQYF,TGTGCCAGCAGTCCAAACGACAGGGGGCTATACGAGCAGTACTTC
TRBV11-1,TRBD1,many,TRBJ2-6,CASSRDRGRLAGANVLTF,TGTGCCAGCAGCAGAGACAGGGGGCGCCTGGCGGGGGCCAACGTCCTGACTTTC
TRBV18,TRBD1,many,TRBJ1-2,CASSPRQGARGYTF,TGTGCCAGCTCACCGAGACAGGGGGCGAGGGGCTACACCTTC
TRBV10-1,.,.,TRBJ2-7,CASSEGRNEQYF,TGCGCCAGCAGTGAGGGACGAAACGAGCAGTACTTC
TRBV7-3,.,.,TRBJ2-7,CASSLYTGSYEQYF,TGTGCCAGCAGCTTATATACGGGCTCCTACGAGCAGTACTTC
TRBV6-1,.,medium-sized,TRBJ1-2,CASSSRVYGYTF,TGTGCCAGCAGTTCTAGGGTTTATGGCTACACCTTC
TRBV20-1,.,many,TRBJ2-5,CSARDRGLRDF,TGCAGTGCTAGAGATCGGGGCCTTCGAGACTTC
TRBV6-1,TRBD2,few,TRBJ2-1,CASSRLAGANEQFF,TGTGCCAGCAGCAGACTAGCGGGAGCGAATGAGCAGTTCTTC
TRBV5-1,.,.,TRBJ2-3,CASSLELATDTQYF,TGCGCCAGCAGCTTGGAGCTAGCTACAGATACGCAGTATTTT
TRBV24-1,TRBD2,medium-sized,TRBJ2-3,CATSDPTGTSPTDTQYF,TGTGCCACCAGTGATCCAACCGGGACTAGTCCCACAGATACGCAGTATTTT
TRBV2,.,few,TRBJ1-2,CASSEPNRGYTF,TGTGCCAGCAGTGAACCCAATCGGGGCTACACCTTC
TRBV30,.,.,TRBJ2-3,CVWSPGCRDTQFF,TGTGTCTGGAGCCCAGGGTGCCGAGATACGCAGTTTTTT
TRBV18,.,.,TRBJ1-1,CASSPMRGEVNTEAFF,TGTGCCAGCTCACCGATGAGGGGAGAGGTGAACACTGAAGCTTTCTTT
TRBV3-1,.,many,TRBJ1-2,CASSQGSAGSYGYTF,TGTGCCAGCAGCCAAGGATCGGCCGGATCCTATGGCTACACCTTC
TRBV20-1,TRBD1,.,TRBJ2-7,CSARPVGGGQSYEQYF,TGCAGTGCTAGACCGGTCGGTGGGGGACAGTCCTACGAGCAGTACTTC
TRBV6-4,.,few,TRBJ2-7,CASSSVRSSYEQYF,TGTGCCAGCAGTAGCGTCCGAAGCTCCTACGAGCAGTACTTC
TRBV27,.,medium-sized,TRBJ2-4,CASSPLPGTQKNIQYF,TGTGCCAGCAGTCCACTTCCGGGGACCCAAAAAAACATTCAGTACTTC
TRBV5-5,.,.,TRBJ2-7,CASSLARGSNYEQYF,TGTGCCAGCAGCTTGGCCCGGGGATCTAATTACGAGCAGTACTTC
TRBV27,TRBD2,medium-sized,TRBJ2-2,CASTQRSGMNTGELFF,TGTGCCAGCACCCAGCGTAGCGGGATGAACACCGGGGAGCTGTTTTTT
TRBV20-1,TRBD2,many,TRBJ2-1,CSARASGTSGPRGYNEQFF,TGCAGTGCTAGAGCATCCGGGACTAGCGGCCCAAGAGGTTACAATGAGCAGTTCTTC
TRBV6-1,TRBD2,few,TRBJ2-1,CASSDPGLASYNEQFF,TGTGCCAGCAGTGACCCGGGACTAGCGTCCTACAATGAGCAGTTCTTC
TRBV28,TRBD1,few,TRBJ1-2,CASSTWDRPNYGYTF,TGTGCCAGCAGTACGTGGGACAGGCCAAACTATGGCTACACCTTC
TRBV7-8,.,.,TRBJ2-3,CASSFGETTGDTQCF,TGTGCCAGCAGCTTCGGAGAAACCACGGGAGATACGCAGTGTTTT
TRBV2,.,many,TRBJ2-5,CASSEDLPKTQYF,TGTGCCAGCAGTGAGGACCTCCCCAAGACCCAGTACTTC
TRBV6-1,TRBD1,.,TRBJ1-2,CASSIGQATSNYGYTF,TGTGCCAGCAGTATTGGACAGGCTACCTCTAACTATGGCTACACCTTC